The clone carrying this T cell receptor (beta chain) was counted only a few times. Its antigen is unknown. These data belong to a study of cytomegalovirus exposure and HLA in healthy donors. Findings of the study overall: Exclusion applied to some V segments, including TRBV6-2 and TRBV6-3, as they were indistinguishable. Most sequenced TCRs were rare (though some public TCRs occurred in many donors). When the data were analyzed later, several of the most significant clusters appeared to be linked to common viral pathogens.

The CDR3 runs 18 residues. The PCR made use of 60 Vbeta and 13 Jbeta primers. As processed by the authors: Approximately 79 million unique TCR beta chains, about 11 million of them shared, were counted by a later analysis. The table came from immunoSEQ multiplex PCR; TCRdb's copy has only in-frame clones and leaves some out. The V and J calls and clone size come from that table; D and trimming were worked out from the DNA. The sample lists under 200,000 clones; 60% to 85% were seen once. Sequences were obtained from PBMCs. V gene TRBV21-1 combines with J gene TRBJ1-1. TRBV21-1 is a pseudogene. The source is a woman in her thirties or forties in good health and CMV-seropositive. In DNA, the CDR3 is TGTGCCAGCACCAACCCCGGGGTCGATCGTACCCTGAACACTGAAGCTTTCTTT. Encoded protein: CASTNPGVDRTLNTEAFF.